These 28 T cell receptor beta chains were all obtained from the same sample, sequenced in a study of T-cell reconstitution after alpha-beta-depleted transplantation in children. Unique molecular identifiers were used to barcode this TCRbeta library. From the PCR reads, TCRdb called clonotypes with MiXCR, one entry per CDR3 protein. The sample has more than 90,000 distinct CDR3 sequences; 10% are singletons. The material sequenced was PBMCs, taken before TCRalphabeta/CD19-depleted stem cell transplant. These receptors all come from a boy younger than 10 with acute lymphoblastic leukemia, due to receive a stem cell transplant.

In this sample, this clonotype turned up a few times. The rearrangement joins TRBV6-2 or TRBV6-3 to TRBJ2-7; TRBD1 aligns across 11 bases. CDR1 is MNHEY and CDR2 is SVGEGT in the germline V gene. J was trimmed by 5 bases and V by 0 bases; bases with no gene match: 3. This CDR3 region has 15 residues. CDR3 bases: TGTGCCAGCAGTTACTCAGGACAGGGGGCCGACGAGCAGTACTTC. It is translated as CASSYSGQGADEQYF.

The sample holds many counts of this clonotype. The chain joins TRBV6-2 or TRBV6-3 to TRBJ2-7; D is perhaps TRBD1 or TRBD2 (5 bases each). The V gene lost 2 bases and the J gene lost 0 bases, with 17 bases spanning the gap. CDR1 is MNHEY, CDR2 SVGEGT, per germline. The CDR3 totals 17 residues. DNA for the CDR3: TGTGCCAGCAGTTACCCGAGGTATGGTGGGACCTCCTACGAGCAGTACTTC. Amino acids: CASSYPRYGGTSYEQYF.

This clonotype has just one count. The rearrangement uses TRBV11-2 and TRBJ2-1; 13 bases map to TRBD2. Per germline, CDR1 SGHAT and CDR2 FQNNGV. The CDR3 contains 15 residues. Trimming cost V 3 bases and J 9 bases; bases outside gene matches: 5. The CDR3 nucleotides read TGTGCCAGCAGCTTGGGACTAGCGGGACGGGGTGAGCAGTTCTTC. It translates to CASSLGLAGRGEQFF.

V usage is TRBV19 and J usage is TRBJ1-1, with unresolved D. The germline CDR1 and CDR2 sequences are LNHDA and SQIVND (reference sequence). The CDR3 extends over 15 amino acids. V dropped 7 bases and J dropped 4 bases, with 19 bases sitting between them. This chain's CDR3 is CASTRYAVAATEAFF. CDR3 nucleotides: TGTGCCAGTACCCGGTATGCAGTTGCGGCCACTGAAGCTTTCTTT.

This chain links TRBV5-1 with TRBJ1-3; TRBD1 might be the D (6 bases). Between the trimmed V and J ends, which lost 0 bases and 4 bases, there was a span of 11 bases. CDR3 length equals 15 residues. Germline assignment: CDR1 SGHRS and CDR2 YFSETQ. The CDR3 nucleotides are TGCGCCAGCAGCTTGGGACAGGCACTCGGAAACACCATATATTTT. Translation: CASSLGQALGNTIYF.

Ten or more counts support this clonotype. The J gene is TRBJ2-3, the V gene TRBV12-3 or TRBV12-4, with D uncertain. CDR3 length equals 12 residues. V lost 6 bases and J 10 bases, leaving 14 bases between the germline ends. The CDR3 reads CASSLIRSAQYF. The CDR3 DNA is TGTGCCAGCAGCCTAATCCGGAGCGCGCAGTATTTT.

Only a few counts were recorded for this clonotype. The rearrangement joins TRBV5-1 to TRBJ2-7; the match to TRBD1 covers 9 bases. The CDR3 is made up of 15 amino acids. The junction had 11 bases not matched to a gene; V was cut back by 3 bases and J by 7 bases. Germline V gene sequence: CDR1 SGHRS, CDR2 YFSETQ. The CDR3 spells CASSSLGTGLREQYF. CDR3 coding DNA: TGCGCCAGCAGCTCGCTGGGGACAGGGCTTAGAGAGCAGTACTTC.

This clonotype came up a few times. CDR3 DNA sequence: TGTGCCAGCAAGGGATGGGAGGCCACCACAGATACGCAGTATTTT. Protein product: CASKGWEATTDTQYF. V gene TRBV6-5 combines with J gene TRBJ2-3; a possible D gene is TRBD2 (6 bases). The V gene's germline CDR1 is MNHEY and CDR2 SVGAGI. The CDR3 spans 15 residues. V lost 7 bases and J lost 2, with 16 bases in between.

This clonotype was observed many times. CDR3 DNA sequence: TGTGCCACCCAGTGGGACAGGAACAATGAGCAGTTCTTC. This gives the protein CATQWDRNNEQFF. The chain links TRBV6-1 to TRBJ2-1, with 8 bases lining up with TRBD1. The V gene's germline CDR1 is MNHNS and CDR2 SASEGT. Germline trimming cut 10 bases from V and 5 bases from J; bases unmatched to any gene: 7. The CDR3 runs to 13 residues.

This clonotype showed up many times. The chain employs TRBV7-8 and TRBJ2-7; 10 bases fit TRBD1. With 5 bases clipped from V and 6 bases from J, the junction kept 10 bases outside the gene matches. Germline V lookup: CDR1 SGHVS, CDR2 FQNEAQ. CDR3 length equals 15 residues. The CDR3: CASSRTRDRGVEQYF. DNA of the CDR3: TGTGCCAGCAGCCGAACCCGGGACAGGGGAGTCGAGCAGTACTTC.

This clonotype came up many times. The rearrangement uses TRBV12-3 or TRBV12-4 and TRBJ2-3; 7 bases are a match to TRBD2. The V segment lost 5 bases and the J segment 6 bases; nucleotides outside the gene matches: 17. There are 17 residues in the CDR3. CDR3 sequence (DNA): TGTGCCAGCAGTCCTTATTGGGGACTAACCACTACGGATACGCAGTATTTT. This gives the protein CASSPYWGLTTTDTQYF.

V gene TRBV6-5 combines with J gene TRBJ1-2, with D possibly matching TRBD1 (6 bases). Germline values: CDR1 MNHEY, CDR2 SVGAGI. The germline V and J ends were trimmed by 0 bases and 4 bases, with 15 bases remaining between them. CDR3 size: 16 residues. This CDR3 is CASSYSISGGAYGYTF. The CDR3 DNA reads as TGTGCCAGCAGTTACTCGATTTCTGGGGGCGCCTATGGCTACACCTTC.

This sequence joins TRBV28 and TRBJ1-5; D unclear. The CDR3 has 16 residues. The V gene's germline CDR1 is MDHEN and CDR2 SYDVKM. V was pared by 1 base and J by 5 bases, with 15 bases between. The CDR3 loop is CASSLFRRHGDQPQHF. The DNA for the CDR3 is TGTGCCAGCAGTTTATTCCGACGTCATGGGGATCAGCCCCAGCATTTT.

The V gene is TRBV5-6, the J gene TRBJ2-1; D remains unclear. The CDR3 is made up of 11 amino acids. Looked up from germline, CDR1 is SGHDT and CDR2 is YYEEEE. V was shortened by 3 bases and J by 6 bases, with 4 bases between the two germline ends. The DNA of the CDR3 is TGTGCCAGCAGCTCCCTCAATGAGCAGTTCTTC. Its translation is CASSSLNEQFF.

In its sample, this clonotype was seen many times. This chain uses TRBV20-1 with TRBJ2-1; no firm D call. This CDR3 has 16 amino acids. V lost 1 base to trimming and J lost 0 bases, with 13 bases between them. Germline loops: CDR1 DFQATT, CDR2 SNEGSKA (reference sequence). CDR3 loop: CSARAIIADSYNEQFF. CDR3 DNA sequence: TGCAGTGCTAGAGCCATCATCGCTGACTCCTACAATGAGCAGTTCTTC.

This chain connects TRBV15 to TRBJ1-1; no definite D call. This CDR3 region has 15 residues. CDR1 is LNHNV and CDR2 is YYDKDF in the germline V gene (reference sequence). Trimming cost V 5 bases and J 2 bases, with 15 bases left between them. The CDR3 nucleotides read TGTGCCACCAGCGTGGGATTTGGGAGCAACACTGAAGCTTTCTTT. Protein: CATSVGFGSNTEAFF.

This clonotype was seen repeatedly, ten times or more. The chain carries TRBV20-1 and TRBJ2-4, with D possibly matching TRBD2 (5 bases). The V gene lost 3 bases and the J gene lost 1 base, with 16 bases spanning the gap. Germline V CDR1 and CDR2: DFQATT, SNEGSKA (reference sequence). The CDR3 has 16 residues. Here the CDR3 DNA reads TGCAGTGCTAGGGATCCCCGCTCGGGGGCCAAAAACATTCAGTACTTC. Translation gives CSARDPRSGAKNIQYF.

This clonotype has only a few counts. The V and J genes are TRBV18 and TRBJ2-7; 10 nucleotides align to TRBD1. J was trimmed by 3 bases and V by 3 bases; bases with no gene match: 17. The CDR3 has 19 residues. Per germline, CDR1 KGHSH and CDR2 LQKENI. The CDR3 DNA is TGTGCCAGCTCACCGACCCTCATTCCGGGACAGGGGTATGTCTACGAGCAGTACTTC. It yields the protein CASSPTLIPGQGYVYEQYF.

V gene TRBV20-1 combines with J gene TRBJ2-2, with a weak D call TRBD2 (6 bases). The germline V and J ends were trimmed by 1 base and 3 bases, with 12 bases remaining between them. Germline loops: CDR1 DFQATT, CDR2 SNEGSKA (reference sequence). This CDR3 contains 15 residues. CDR3 amino acids: CSARVRGGDTGELFF. The DNA of the CDR3 is TGCAGTGCTAGAGTGAGGGGAGGAGACACCGGGGAGCTGTTTTTT.

The DNA of the CDR3 is TGCAGTGCTCCTCCCGGACTAGCAGAACTCTATAGGGAGCAGTACTTC. Translated, it gives CSAPPGLAELYREQYF. The V call is TRBV20-1, the J call TRBJ2-7; 8 bases map to TRBD2. CDR3 length: 16 residues. J gave up 7 bases and V 5 bases, and 19 bases lay outside the gene matches. Looked up from germline, CDR1 is DFQATT and CDR2 is SNEGSKA (reference sequence).

In this sample, this clonotype turned up many times. CDR3 protein: CASKRLAEANTGELFF. Here the CDR3 DNA reads TGTGCCAGCAAACGACTAGCGGAGGCGAACACCGGGGAGCTGTTTTTT. The chain couples TRBV6-1 to TRBJ2-2; 9 bases are shared with TRBD2. The germline V gene has CDR1 MNHNS and CDR2 SASEGT. V shed 7 bases, J shed 0 bases, and the junction held 6 bases outside the gene matches. The CDR3 spans 16 residues.

This clonotype came up many times. This chain links TRBV20-1 with TRBJ2-2; weak D call: TRBD2 (6 bases). The V end was cut by 3 bases, the J end by 5 bases, with 13 bases between. This CDR3 is built from 14 residues. Germline V CDR1 and CDR2: DFQATT, SNEGSKA (reference sequence). As DNA, the CDR3 is TGCAGTGCTAGTCACGGGAGAGGAACCGGGGAGCTGTTTTTT. Protein product: CSASHGRGTGELFF.

This clonotype was seen a handful of times. The chain employs TRBV27 and TRBJ2-7; the D gene is possibly TRBD2 (6 bases). Germline lookup yields CDR1 MNHEY and CDR2 SMNVEV (reference sequence). The ends were cut back, 5 bases at V and 2 bases at J, with 13 bases in the middle. This CDR3 is 14 amino acids long. The CDR3 bases are TGTGCCAGCAGTGGGCCGGCGGGGACCTACGAGCAGTACTTC. This sequence encodes CASSGPAGTYEQYF.

The V and J genes are TRBV10-1 and TRBJ1-4; unclear D gene. Germline loops: CDR1 WNHNN, CDR2 SYGVQD (reference sequence). V gave up 0 bases and J gave up 11 bases, with 10 bases separating them. The CDR3 length is 13 residues. CDR3 in amino acids: CASSESILGKLFF. The CDR3 DNA reads TGCGCCAGCAGTGAGTCTATTTTGGGGAAACTGTTTTTT.

This clonotype was seen more than once but under ten times. V and J are TRBV20-1 and TRBJ1-1, with TRBD1 as a possible D gene (5 bases). The CDR3 is 14 amino acids. The ends were cut back, 6 bases at V and 1 base at J, with 15 bases in the middle. Germline CDR1 reads DFQATT; CDR2 reads SNEGSKA (reference sequence). CDR3: CSANGPTENTEAFF. The CDR3 DNA sequence: TGCAGTGCGAACGGGCCGACAGAGAACACTGAAGCTTTCTTT.

The table lists this clonotype with a few counts. The gene calls are TRBV7-2 and TRBJ2-2; TRBD2 agrees at 10 bases. Germline V gives CDR1 SGHTA, CDR2 FQGNSA. This CDR3 is built from 15 residues. V lost 8 bases, J lost 7 bases, and 10 bases stayed unmatched. The CDR3 nucleotides read TGTGCCAGCCCCCCGGGAGGACTAGCGGTCGGGGAGCTGTTTTTT. It translates to CASPPGGLAVGELFF.

This clonotype was picked up many times. The CDR3 reads CASSLGGKSNQPQHF. CDR3 nucleotides: TGTGCCAGCAGCTTAGGTGGTAAGAGCAATCAGCCCCAGCATTTT. The chain has TRBV11-2 and TRBJ1-5; D not certain. Trimming stripped 1 base from V and 1 base from J, with 8 bases between. Germline V CDR1 and CDR2: SGHAT, FQNNGV. The CDR3 runs 15 residues.

J is TRBJ1-1 and V is TRBV20-1; D is possibly TRBD1 (6 bases). Trimming shortened V by 6 bases and J by 0 bases, and 23 bases separated the two germline ends. The CDR3 extends over 17 amino acids. CDR1 and CDR2 (germline): DFQATT, SNEGSKA (reference sequence). The CDR3 spells CSATLSGRGLMNTEAFF. CDR3 in DNA: TGCAGTGCCACCCTGTCGGGCAGGGGATTGATGAACACTGAAGCTTTCTTT.